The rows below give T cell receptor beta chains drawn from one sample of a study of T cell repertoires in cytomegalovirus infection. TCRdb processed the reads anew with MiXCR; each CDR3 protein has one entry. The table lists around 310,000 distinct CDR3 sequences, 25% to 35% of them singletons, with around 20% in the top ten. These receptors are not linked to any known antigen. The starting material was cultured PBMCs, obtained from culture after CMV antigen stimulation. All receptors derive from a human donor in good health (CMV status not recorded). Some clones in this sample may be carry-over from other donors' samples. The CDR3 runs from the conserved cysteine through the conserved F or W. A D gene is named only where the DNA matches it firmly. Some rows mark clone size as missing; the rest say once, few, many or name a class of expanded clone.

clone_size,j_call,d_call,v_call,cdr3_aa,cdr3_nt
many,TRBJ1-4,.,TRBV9,CASSVATGTTNEKLFF,TGTGCCAGCAGCGTAGCTACAGGGACAACTAATGAAAAACTGTTTTTT
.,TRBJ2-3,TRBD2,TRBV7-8,CASSLRTSGRNVYF,TGTGCCAGCAGCTTAAGGACTAGCGGGAGGAATGTATATTTT
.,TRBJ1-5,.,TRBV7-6,CASSSQGSDTPQHF,TGTGCCAGCAGCTCACAGGGTTCGGACACGCCCCAGCATTTT
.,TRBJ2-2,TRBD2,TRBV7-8,CASPPPGEVSSGPSLGTGELFF,TGTGCCAGCCCACCCCCAGGGGAGGTATCTAGCGGGCCAAGCTTGGGGACCGGGGAGCTGTTTTTT
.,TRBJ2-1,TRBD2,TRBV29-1,CSVDGLAAVGEQFF,TGCAGCGTTGACGGCCTAGCGGCTGTTGGTGAGCAGTTCTTC
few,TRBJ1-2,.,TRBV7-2,CARGDNYGYTF,TGTGCCAGGGGGGACAACTATGGCTACACCTTC
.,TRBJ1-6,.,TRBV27,CASSLGALPLHF,TGTGCCAGCAGTTTAGGGGCTTTGCCCCTCCACTTT
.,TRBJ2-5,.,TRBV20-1,CSALVQETQYF,TGCAGTGCTCTCGTCCAAGAGACCCAGTACTTC
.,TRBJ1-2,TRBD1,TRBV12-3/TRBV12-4,CASSLGQGVGGYTF,TGTGCCAGCAGTTTAGGACAGGGCGTGGGTGGCTACACCTTC
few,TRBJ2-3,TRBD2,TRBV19,CASSRRLAGVAYTDTQYF,TGTGCCAGTAGTCGACGACTAGCGGGCGTTGCTTACACAGATACGCAGTATTTT
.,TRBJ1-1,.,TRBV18,CASSLFRARDTEAFF,.
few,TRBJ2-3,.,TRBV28,CASSTHDRLTDTQYF,TGTGCCAGCAGTACCCACGACAGACTCACAGATACGCAGTATTTT
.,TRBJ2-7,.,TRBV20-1,CSARGDLGPYEQYF,TGCAGTGCTAGAGGGGACCTGGGCCCCTACGAGCAGTACTTC
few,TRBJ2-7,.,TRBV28,CASSGGWYEQYF,TGTGCCAGCAGTGGCGGGTGGTACGAGCAGTACTTC
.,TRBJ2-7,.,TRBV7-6,CASSRVGENYEQYF,TGTGCCAGCAGCAGGGTCGGGGAAAACTACGAGCAGTACTTC
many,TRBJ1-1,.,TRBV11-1,CASSLSTGTRLAEAFF,TGTGCCAGCAGCCTCAGTACCGGGACAAGACTGGCTGAAGCTTTCTTT
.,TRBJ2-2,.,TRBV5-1,CASSLTWNTGELFF,TGCGCCAGCAGCCTCACATGGAACACCGGGGAGCTGTTTTTT
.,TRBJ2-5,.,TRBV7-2,CASSLVSAETQYF,TGTGCCAGCAGCTTAGTTAGCGCCGAGACCCAGTACTTC
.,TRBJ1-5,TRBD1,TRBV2,CASSGDLTGYQPQHF,TGTGCCAGCAGTGGAGATTTGACAGGGTATCAGCCCCAGCATTTT
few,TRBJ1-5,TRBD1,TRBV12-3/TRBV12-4,CASSGQGWQPQHF,TGTGCCAGCAGTGGACAGGGATGGCAGCCCCAGCATTTT
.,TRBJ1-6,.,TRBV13,CASSLGGLGSPLHF,TGTGCCAGCAGCTTAGGGGGGCTGGGTTCACCCCTCCACTTT
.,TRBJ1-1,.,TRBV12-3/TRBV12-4,CATGSSDKITEAFF,TGTGCCACCGGATCCTCGGACAAGATAACTGAAGCTTTCTTT
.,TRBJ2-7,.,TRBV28,CASSGVHEQYF,TGTGCCAGCAGTGGGGTTCACGAGCAGTACTTC
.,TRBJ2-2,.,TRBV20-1,CSASPAGTNTGELFF,TGCAGTGCCAGCCCCGCAGGGACGAACACCGGGGAGCTGTTTTTT